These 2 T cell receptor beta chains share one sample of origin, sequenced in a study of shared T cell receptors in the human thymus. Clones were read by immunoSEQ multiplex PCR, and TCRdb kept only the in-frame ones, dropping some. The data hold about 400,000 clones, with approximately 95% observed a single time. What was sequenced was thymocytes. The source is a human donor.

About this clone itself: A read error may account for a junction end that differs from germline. The CDR3 is CASSVGGREGTTIYF. CDR3 DNA: TGTGCCAGCAGCGTTGGTGGGCGAGAAGGAACCACCATATATTTT. This chain links TRBV9 with TRBJ1-3; D is unresolved. This CDR3 is 15 amino acids long. In germline, CDR1 is SGDLS, CDR2 YYNGEE.

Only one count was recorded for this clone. The CDR3 DNA is TGTGCCAGCAGCTTGGCCGGGCGCCGTGGCGAGCAGTACTTC. This codes for CASSLAGRRGEQYF. The chain uses TRBV5-8 and TRBJ2-7; D gene uncertain. The CDR3 is made up of 14 amino acids. CDR1 is SGHTS and CDR2 is YDEGEE in the germline V gene. Trimming took off 0 bases at V and 6 bases at J, with 13 bases between the two ends.